This TCR beta chain was sequenced for a study of blood T cell repertoires in COVID-19. Study-wide background: There were acute and convalescent COVID-19 samples, and they came from the United States, Italy and Spain. T cells, B-cell-depleted T cells, or PBMCs provided the cDNA or gDNA that served as material.

The length of the CDR3 is 16 residues. Per the authors' pipeline: It was from reference gene primer amplification that nucleated cell counts were estimated. Sequencing was performed with immunoSEQ multiplex PCR; in TCRdb, only in-frame clones are kept and a portion is missing. The V and J calls and the clone size are those of that table, but D and trimming were determined from the DNA. Altogether roughly 190,000 clones are present, 76% being singletons, with the ten largest covering around 8.9%. The receptor comes from a woman aged 45 to 65 with active or convalescent COVID-19. The sequenced sample consisted of peripheral blood. The chain couples TRBV21-1 to TRBJ1-6. TRBV21-1 is labeled a pseudogene. This chain's CDR3 is CASRTGSPSYNSPLHF. The CDR3 DNA reads as TGTGCCAGCAGAACCGGGTCGCCAAGTTATAATTCACCCCTCCACTTT.